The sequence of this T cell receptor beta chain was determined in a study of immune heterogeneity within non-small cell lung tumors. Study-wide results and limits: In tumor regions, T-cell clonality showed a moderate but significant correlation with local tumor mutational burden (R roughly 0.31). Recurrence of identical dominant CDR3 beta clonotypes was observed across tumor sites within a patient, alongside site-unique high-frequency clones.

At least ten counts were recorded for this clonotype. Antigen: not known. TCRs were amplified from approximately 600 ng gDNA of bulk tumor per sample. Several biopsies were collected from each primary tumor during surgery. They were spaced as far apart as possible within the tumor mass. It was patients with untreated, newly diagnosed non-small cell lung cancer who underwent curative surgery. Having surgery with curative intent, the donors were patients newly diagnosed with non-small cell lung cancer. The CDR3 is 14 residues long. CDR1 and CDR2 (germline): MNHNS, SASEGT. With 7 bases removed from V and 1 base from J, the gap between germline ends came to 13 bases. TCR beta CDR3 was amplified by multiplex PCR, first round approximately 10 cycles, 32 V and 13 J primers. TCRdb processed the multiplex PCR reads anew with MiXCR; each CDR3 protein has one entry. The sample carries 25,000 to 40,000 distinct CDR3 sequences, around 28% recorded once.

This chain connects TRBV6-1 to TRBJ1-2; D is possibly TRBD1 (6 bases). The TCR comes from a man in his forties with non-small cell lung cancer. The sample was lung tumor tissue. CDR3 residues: CASIPQGFNYGYTF. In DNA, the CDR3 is TGTGCCAGCATTCCACAGGGTTTTAACTATGGCTACACCTTC.